This TCR beta chain stems from a study of cytomegalovirus exposure and HLA in healthy donors. Whole-study context: The 110 or so validation repertoires used a platform that matched the one used for the 600 to 750 first-cohort repertoires, as a later analysis reported.

Measured with immunoSEQ multiplex PCR; TCRdb has only the in-frame clones, and not every one. The sample records 30,000 to 40,000 clones, 90% to 95% being singletons. CDR3 size: 11 residues. V shed 7 bases and J 7 bases; nucleotides not matched to a gene: 1. Germline lookup yields CDR1 MDHEN and CDR2 SYDVKM. The study drew the donors from its approximately 110-subject validation cohort, separate from the roughly 670-subject first cohort. This TCR was recovered from a man aged 18 to 35 in good health and CMV-seronegative. Sequenced: PBMCs. This chain links TRBV28 with TRBJ2-1; 7 nucleotides match TRBD2. Written as DNA, the CDR3 is TGTGCCAGCACCGGGGGGAATGAGCAGTTCTTC. It translates to CASTGGNEQFF.